These 30 T cell receptor beta chains were sequenced from one sample in a study of T cell responses to AZD1222 COVID-19 vaccine. Libraries were prepared by immunoSEQ multiplex PCR; TCRdb keeps only in-frame clonotypes and omits some of them. The sample yields roughly 140,000 clones, 85% to 95% seen once. The sample here was peripheral blood, taken on day 0 of MenACWY control vaccination. These receptors came from an adult in good health.

The chain uses TRBV4-2 and TRBJ1-6; a weak D match, TRBD1 (6 bases). CDR1 and CDR2 (germline): LGHNA, YNFKEQ. CDR3 length equals 16 residues. Trimming took off 0 bases at V and 7 bases at J, with 13 bases between the two ends. CDR3 amino acids: CASSQDRAGANSPLHF. The CDR3 nucleotides read TGTGCCAGCAGCCAAGATAGGGCAGGGGCGAATTCACCCCTCCACTTT.

This sequence joins TRBV5-4 and TRBJ1-1; TRBD1 might be the D (5 bases). V was trimmed by 2 bases and J by 11 bases, leaving 13 bases between them. The germline gives CDR1 SGHNT, CDR2 YYREEE (reference sequence). The CDR3 runs 12 residues. The CDR3 sequence: CASSFQGGVAFF. As DNA, the CDR3 is TGTGCCAGCAGCTTCCAGGGAGGGGTTGCTTTCTTT.

The V call is TRBV19, the J call TRBJ2-1; tentative D call: TRBD2 (6 bases). Trimming removed 3 bases at V and 1 base at J, with 10 bases between. Germline loops: CDR1 LNHDA, CDR2 SQIVND (reference sequence). The CDR3 runs 15 residues. CDR3 DNA sequence: TGTGCCAGTAGTATTCAGACTAGATCCTACAATGAGCAGTTCTTC. This translates into CASSIQTRSYNEQFF.

The V call is TRBV14, the J call TRBJ2-4, with D perhaps TRBD2 (6 bases). Trimming stripped 4 bases from V and 8 bases from J, with 21 bases between. The CDR3 length is 16 residues. The germline V gene has CDR1 SGHDN and CDR2 FVKESK. Here the CDR3 reads CASSPSGTPPGDIQYF. The CDR3 DNA sequence: TGTGCCAGCAGCCCCTCAGGGACTCCCCCGGGGGACATTCAGTACTTC.

The chain couples TRBV3-1 (or the pseudogene TRBV3-2) to TRBJ2-5, with 8 bases identical to TRBD1. Germline V gene lookup returns CDR1 LGHDT and CDR2 YNNKEL (reference sequence). With V trimmed by 3 bases and J by 4 bases, 4 bases remained unmatched. This CDR3 comprises 14 residues. Here the CDR3 reads CASSHQGARETQYF. In DNA form, the CDR3 reads TGTGCCAGCAGCCATCAGGGGGCAAGAGAGACCCAGTACTTC.

The chain uses TRBV15 and TRBJ2-3; possibly TRBD2 for D (7 bases). Germline values: CDR1 LNHNV, CDR2 YYDKDF (reference sequence). The CDR3 runs to 14 residues. V dropped 3 bases and J dropped 4 bases, with 11 bases sitting between them. The CDR3: CATSRGGASDTQYF. In nucleotides, the CDR3 is TGTGCCACCAGCAGGGGGGGGGCCTCAGATACGCAGTATTTT.

The V gene is TRBV3-1 (or the pseudogene TRBV3-2), the J gene TRBJ1-3, with D perhaps matching TRBD1 (5 bases). Germline CDR1 and CDR2: LGHDT and YNNKEL (reference sequence). V lost 2 bases to trimming and J lost 0 bases, with 11 bases between them. CDR3 length: 16 residues. In DNA form, the CDR3 reads TGTGCCAGCAGCCAAATGGCCGGGGGCTCTGGAAACACCATATATTTT. Its protein product is CASSQMAGGSGNTIYF.

This chain connects TRBV7-8 to TRBJ1-5; 8 nucleotides line up with TRBD1. The CDR3 length is 15 residues. V dropped 5 bases and J dropped 6; count of bases not matched to a gene: 9. Looked up from germline, CDR1 is SGHVS and CDR2 is FQNEAQ. CDR3 region: CASSQDREGIQPQHF. The CDR3 bases are TGTGCCAGCAGCCAGGACAGGGAGGGTATTCAGCCCCAGCATTTT. Complete variable domain (other parts from reference TRBV7-8 and TRBJ1-5): GAGVSQSPRYKVAKRGQDVALRCDPISGHVSLFWYQQALGQGPEFLTYFQNEAQLDKSGLPSDRFFAERPEGSVSTLKIQRTQQEDSAVYLCASSQDREGIQPQHFGDGTRLSIL.

The J gene is TRBJ1-2, the V gene TRBV4-1; 7 bases line up with TRBD1. After removal of 4 bases from V and 0 bases from J, the junction contained 8 bases not matched to a gene. This CDR3 region has 16 residues. Germline CDR1 and CDR2: MGHRA and YSYEKL. In DNA form, the CDR3 reads TGCGCCAGCAGCCGCACTACAGGGGAGGCTAACTATGGCTACACCTTC. This gives the protein CASSRTTGEANYGYTF.

This clone was seen a single time. The chain links TRBV5-1 to TRBJ2-5; D uncertain. The germline V gene encodes CDR1 SGHRS and CDR2 YFSETQ. Trimming took off 0 bases at V and 5 bases at J, with 11 bases between the two ends. CDR3 length: 14 amino acids. CDR3 in amino acids: CASSLVGGAETQYF. The CDR3 nucleotides read TGCGCCAGCAGCTTGGTGGGTGGAGCGGAGACCCAGTACTTC.

The DNA for the CDR3 is TGTGCCAGCAGTCCCTTACCCGGGACAGGGGGCGTGAGGAATCAGCCCCAGCATTTT. Translated, it gives CASSPLPGTGGVRNQPQHF. The genes are TRBV28 and TRBJ1-5, with 12 bases fitting TRBD1. The V gene's germline CDR1 is MDHEN and CDR2 SYDVKM. V lost 5 bases and J lost 4; bases outside the gene matches: 15. The CDR3 length is 19 residues.

The chain employs TRBV3-1 (or the pseudogene TRBV3-2) and TRBJ2-1, with 7 bases fitting TRBD2. CDR1 and CDR2 from the germline V gene are LGHDT and YNNKEL (reference sequence). Trimming at V came to 8 bases and at J to 0 bases, leaving 1 base not matched to a gene. This CDR3 spans 13 amino acids. The CDR3 protein is CASAGDSYNEQFF. For the CDR3, the DNA is TGTGCCAGCGCGGGGGACTCCTACAATGAGCAGTTCTTC.

The chain has TRBV2 and TRBJ1-1; possible D gene TRBD1, 5 bases. The CDR3 loop spans 14 amino acids. The V end lost 5 bases, the J end lost 11 bases, and 21 bases lay between the germline ends. Per germline, CDR1 SNHLY and CDR2 FYNNEI. The CDR3 region is CASSRDFTALPAFF. The CDR3 DNA follows: TGTGCCAGCAGTCGGGACTTTACAGCTCTACCTGCTTTCTTT.

CDR3 nucleotides: TGCAGTGCTAGTCCAGGAAGCAATCAGCCCCAGCATTTT. Encoded protein: CSASPGSNQPQHF. V is TRBV20-1 and J is TRBJ1-5; the D is unclear. Germline lookup yields CDR1 DFQATT and CDR2 SNEGSKA (reference sequence). V lost 3 bases, J lost 1 base, and 7 bases lay in between. The CDR3 consists of 13 residues.

The chain carries TRBV25-1 and TRBJ2-3, with D possibly matching TRBD1 (5 bases). With 7 bases removed from V and 4 bases from J, the gap between germline ends came to 15 bases. This CDR3 has 14 residues. The germline V gene encodes CDR1 MGHDK and CDR2 SYGVNS. CDR3 protein: CASISRASSDTQYF. The CDR3 DNA follows: TGTGCCAGCATCTCCAGGGCGAGCTCAGATACGCAGTATTTT.

With regard to this clone: The same CDR3 arises from other DNA sequences in this sample as well. V and J are TRBV28 and TRBJ1-1, with a tentative D call TRBD1 (6 bases). This CDR3 contains 13 residues. CDR1 MDHEN and CDR2 SYDVKM come from the germline V gene. Between the trimmed V and J ends, which lost 7 bases and 1 base, there was a span of 10 bases. CDR3 coding DNA: TGTGCCAGCACCTTAGGGGGGAACACTGAAGCTTTCTTT. Protein: CASTLGGNTEAFF.

This chain uses TRBV5-4 with TRBJ2-7; weak D call: TRBD2 (6 bases). V lost 4 bases to trimming and J lost 0 bases, with 11 bases between them. Germline V gene sequence: CDR1 SGHNT, CDR2 YYREEE (reference sequence). There are 14 residues in the CDR3. In nucleotides, the CDR3 is TGTGCCAGCAGCCTCCGGGACTCCTCCTACGAGCAGTACTTC. Amino acids: CASSLRDSSYEQYF.

This chain connects TRBV5-1 to TRBJ2-7, with D unresolved. Trimming left V 0 bases short and J 2 bases short, with 6 bases between. The CDR3 has 13 amino acids. Germline V gene data show CDR1 as SGHRS and CDR2 as YFSETQ. CDR3 sequence: CASSLDAPYEQYF. The DNA of the CDR3 is TGCGCCAGCAGCTTGGATGCACCCTACGAGCAGTACTTC.

V and J are TRBV10-3 and TRBJ1-5; D is perhaps TRBD1 (6 bases). The CDR3 is 14 residues long. Germline V CDR1 and CDR2: ENHRY, SYGVKD. The V end was cut by 9 bases, the J end by 1 base, with 13 bases between. The CDR3 sequence is CAIGGGMSNQPQHF. The CDR3 DNA sequence: TGTGCCATTGGGGGCGGTATGAGCAATCAGCCCCAGCATTTT.

CDR3 sequence reads: CASSQDNASGDTQYF. In DNA, the CDR3 is TGTGCCAGCAGCCAAGATAACGCTAGCGGAGATACGCAGTATTTT. The chain has TRBV4-2 and TRBJ2-3, with 7 bases that match TRBD2. Germline CDR1 reads LGHNA; CDR2 reads YNFKEQ. Losses at the gene ends were 0 bases for V and 5 bases for J; bases not matched to a gene: 5. The CDR3 has 15 residues.

The chain combines TRBV12-3 or TRBV12-4 with TRBJ1-5; D is undetermined. Trimming left V 6 bases short and J 3 bases short, with 9 bases between. The CDR3 covers 13 residues. The CDR3 bases are TGTGCCAGCAGCCCTCACAACAATCAGCCCCAGCATTTT. It translates to CASSPHNNQPQHF.

V usage is TRBV11-2 and J usage is TRBJ2-7; D may correspond to TRBD1 or TRBD2 (5 bases each). Per germline, CDR1 SGHAT and CDR2 FQNNGV. Trimming removed 2 bases at V and 4 bases at J, with 6 bases between. This CDR3 region has 12 residues. CDR3 bases: TGTGCCAGCAGCTTATGGGGGTACGAGCAGTACTTC. Translated: CASSLWGYEQYF.

In DNA, the CDR3 is TGTGCCAGCAGCTTGGTAGGCGGGGAGCTGTTTTTT. This gives the protein CASSLVGGELFF. The J gene is TRBJ2-2, the V gene TRBV5-6, with no clear D. This CDR3 is 12 amino acids long. Germline V gives CDR1 SGHDT, CDR2 YYEEEE. V lost 0 bases, J lost 7 bases, and 4 bases lay in between.

The CDR3 bases are TGTGCCAGCAGCTCCGGGACGGTCTGCAATCAGCCCCAGCATTTT. It encodes CASSSGTVCNQPQHF. The chain recombines TRBV5-8 with TRBJ1-5; D is perhaps TRBD1 (5 bases). The germline V gene encodes CDR1 SGHTS and CDR2 YDEGEE. This CDR3 is built from 15 residues. V lost 3 bases to trimming and J lost 2 bases, with 12 bases between them.

This chain connects TRBV5-1 to TRBJ2-7, with TRBD1 matching 9 bases. Unmatched junction bases numbered 10, after V lost 5 bases and J lost 1 base. Germline V gene data show CDR1 as SGHRS and CDR2 as YFSETQ. The CDR3 length is 16 residues. Written as DNA, the CDR3 is TGCGCCAGCAGAATGGAATCGGGACAGGGTTCCTACGAGCAGTACTTC. Protein product: CASRMESGQGSYEQYF.

The J gene is TRBJ1-1, the V gene TRBV7-9, with 7 positions matching TRBD1. This CDR3 is 14 amino acids long. Germline V gene lookup returns CDR1 SEHNR and CDR2 FQNEAQ (reference sequence). Trimming cost V 5 bases and J 5 bases; bases outside gene matches: 8. The CDR3: CASSPRQGKTEAFF. DNA of the CDR3: TGTGCCAGCAGCCCCCGACAGGGTAAAACTGAAGCTTTCTTT.

The genes are TRBV27 and TRBJ2-1; tentative D call: TRBD1 (6 bases). CDR1 and CDR2 from the germline V gene are MNHEY and SMNVEV (reference sequence). V was cut by 5 bases and J by 8 bases, with 13 bases left in between. This CDR3 is 13 amino acids long. Here the CDR3 reads CASSLQGLDEQFF. DNA of the CDR3: TGTGCCAGCAGTCTACAGGGTTTAGATGAGCAGTTCTTC.

The J gene is TRBJ1-2, the V gene TRBV7-9; weak D call: TRBD1 (6 bases). Per the germline V gene, CDR1 is SEHNR and CDR2 is FQNEAQ (reference sequence). There are 16 residues in the CDR3. The germline V and J ends were trimmed by 5 bases and 2 bases, with 18 bases remaining between them. The CDR3 nucleotides read TGTGCCAGCAGCCCTTTAGCTAGACAGGAGAACTATGGCTACACCTTC. Residues: CASSPLARQENYGYTF.

V gene TRBV12-3 or TRBV12-4 combines with J gene TRBJ2-3; no firm D call. The CDR3 is 13 amino acids. The ends were cut back, 6 bases at V and 3 bases at J, with 10 bases in the middle. This CDR3 is CASSIEGTDTQYF. In nucleotides, the CDR3 is TGTGCCAGCAGCATTGAAGGGACAGATACGCAGTATTTT.

This clone is a singleton in its sample. The gene calls are TRBV19 and TRBJ1-4, with TRBD1 identical over 7 bases. The CDR3 runs to 17 residues. Germline-derived CDR1 and CDR2 are LNHDA and SQIVND (reference sequence). V was pared by 1 base and J by 7 bases, with 12 bases of the junction left unmatched. Written as DNA, the CDR3 is TGTGCCAGTAGTATAGGCCCTCGGGAGGGGGCAGTTGAAAAACTGTTTTTT. Protein product: CASSIGPREGAVEKLFF.